This entry concerns a single TCR beta chain. Its specificity is unknown. The data were taken from a study of naive and memory T cell subsets. From the second PCR step, alpha and beta chains were amplified apart. Study observations and caveats: Naive repertoires, especially CD8, held a few larger clonotypes, possibly memory cells re-expressing CD45RA. In naive cells, over 85% of TCR sequences were seen only once. TCR counts from RNA may reflect activation-linked expression changes.

Both TRBC1 and TRBC2 were covered by a beta constant-region primer of two equimolar oligonucleotides. Ligated cDNA was amplified by four rounds of PCR with nested alpha and beta constant-region primers and SP2. Each CDR3 protein gets one entry after TCRdb re-called the UMI-ligation and nested PCR reads with MiXCR. The sample consists of approximately 150,000 distinct CDR3 sequences, approximately 24% of them appearing once. V gave up 7 bases and J gave up 9 bases, with 10 bases separating them. Germline V gives CDR1 SGHVS, CDR2 FNYEAQ. The length of the CDR3 is 11 residues. The J gene is TRBJ2-1, the V gene TRBV7-6, with D perhaps given as TRBD1 or TRBD2 (5 bases each). The sequencing sample was made of naive CD4+ T cells from blood. The receptor was isolated from a human donor in good health. CDR3 in DNA: TGTGCCAGCACCCAGGGAGTTGAGCAGTTCTTC. Translating gives CASTQGVEQFF. Drawing the rest from reference TRBV7-6 and TRBJ2-1, the complete variable domain is GAGVSQSPRYKVTKRGQDVALRCDPISGHVSLYWYRQALGQGPEFLTYFNYEAQQDKSGLPNDRFSAERPEGSISTLTIQRTEQRDSAMYRCASTQGVEQFFGPGTRLTVL.